Each of the 24 T cell receptor beta chains below was sequenced from the same sample in a study of T cell responses to AZD1222 COVID-19 vaccine. The method was immunoSEQ multiplex PCR; TCRdb's version includes in-frame clones alone and lacks a portion of them. The sample lists some 250,000 clones, roughly 93% occurring once. The material was peripheral blood, obtained 28 days after the second AZD1222 dose. Receptor source: an adult who received the AZD1222 COVID-19 vaccine.

The chain combines TRBV9 with TRBJ2-5; 8 nucleotides agree with TRBD1. This CDR3 is built from 17 residues. V dropped 3 bases and J dropped 2; count of bases not matched to a gene: 12. Germline CDR1 and CDR2: SGDLS and YYNGEE. For the CDR3, the DNA is TGTGCCAGCAGCGGGATACCAGGGGGCGCTCCGCAAGAGACCCAGTACTTC. Translation gives CASSGIPGGAPQETQYF.

The rearrangement joins TRBV9 to TRBJ2-1, with D hard to call. Germline lookup yields CDR1 SGDLS and CDR2 YYNGEE. Trimming shortened V by 4 bases and J by 0 bases, and 14 bases separated the two germline ends. The CDR3 totals 16 residues. CDR3 loop: CASSSGRSSSYNEQFF. DNA for the CDR3: TGTGCCAGCAGCTCAGGACGGAGTAGCTCCTACAATGAGCAGTTCTTC. Filled out from reference TRBV9 and TRBJ2-1, the complete variable domain reads DSGVTQTPKHLITATGQRVTLRCSPRSGDLSVYWYQQSLDQGLQFLIQYYNGEERAKGNILERFSAQQFPDLHSELNLSSLELGDSALYFCASSSGRSSSYNEQFFGPGTRLTVL.

The chain couples TRBV28 to TRBJ2-2; possible D gene TRBD1, 6 bases. This CDR3 has 15 amino acids. The germline V and J ends were trimmed by 3 bases and 4 bases, with 12 bases remaining between them. Germline loops: CDR1 MDHEN, CDR2 SYDVKM. The CDR3 bases are TGTGCCAGCAGTTTGGCCCACAGGGCCACCGGGGAGCTGTTTTTT. It yields the protein CASSLAHRATGELFF.

This clone was detected once. The chain employs TRBV2 and TRBJ1-1; the D is unclear. There are 13 residues in the CDR3. V lost 7 bases and J 1 base, leaving 10 bases between the germline ends. Germline CDR1 is SNHLY and CDR2 is FYNNEI. The CDR3 protein is CASKRDRNTEAFF. The CDR3 DNA reads as TGTGCCAGCAAGAGGGATAGGAACACTGAAGCTTTCTTT.

This clone occurred once. J is TRBJ2-7 and V is TRBV28; 9 bases fit TRBD2. The V segment lost 3 bases and the J segment 4 bases; nucleotides outside the gene matches: 10. This CDR3 is built from 16 residues. The germline V gene has CDR1 MDHEN and CDR2 SYDVKM. The DNA for the CDR3 is TGTGCCAGCAGTTTTCCCGTTGCAGCGGGAGGTTACGAGCAGTACTTC. Protein product: CASSFPVAAGGYEQYF.

This chain joins TRBV4-1 and TRBJ2-2; perhaps TRBD2 as D (5 bases). The CDR3 has 15 amino acids. CDR1 is MGHRA, CDR2 YSYEKL, per germline. Trimming pared 1 base from V and 6 bases from J, leaving 12 bases between. The CDR3 DNA follows: TGCGCCAGCAGCCAAGTTTTAGCGTGGGCCGGGGAGCTGTTTTTT. Translating gives CASSQVLAWAGELFF.

On this clone itself: The same CDR3 also results from other DNA sequences found in this sample. DNA of the CDR3: TGTGCCAGCAGCTTACAGGGCGCCTACAATGAGCAGTTCTTC. It codes for CASSLQGAYNEQFF. The J gene is TRBJ2-1, the V gene TRBV5-4; D possibly corresponds to TRBD1 (6 bases). In germline, CDR1 is SGHNT, CDR2 YYREEE (reference sequence). The CDR3 length is 14 residues. The ends were cut back, 2 bases at V and 2 bases at J, with 8 bases in the middle.

This chain connects TRBV10-1 to TRBJ1-5; tentatively, D is TRBD1 (5 bases). CDR1 and CDR2 from the germline V gene are WNHNN and SYGVQD (reference sequence). V was pared by 7 bases and J by 5 bases, with 12 bases between. The CDR3 is 13 amino acids. The CDR3 spells CASTFQGYQPQHF. CDR3 in DNA: TGCGCCAGCACATTCCAGGGATATCAGCCCCAGCATTTT.

Regarding this clone: The identical CDR3 is also encoded by other nucleotide sequences in the sample. The gene calls are TRBV12-3 or TRBV12-4 and TRBJ2-1; no definite D call. The CDR3 length is 13 residues. Trimming left V 2 bases short and J 0 bases short, with 2 bases between. CDR3 loop: CASSLSSYNEQFF. In DNA, the CDR3 is TGTGCCAGCAGTTTAAGCTCCTACAATGAGCAGTTCTTC.

The chain links TRBV30 to TRBJ1-1; a weak D match, TRBD1 (5 bases). Per germline, CDR1 GTSNPN and CDR2 SVGIG (reference sequence). The ends were cut back, 5 bases at V and 1 base at J, with 11 bases in the middle. There are 13 residues in the CDR3. CDR3 coding DNA: TGTGCCTGGTCGTGGGGCCGGAACACTGAAGCTTTCTTT. Translation gives CAWSWGRNTEAFF. Supplemented by reference TRBV30 and TRBJ1-1, the full variable domain reads SQTIHQWPATLVQPVGSPLSLECTVEGTSNPNLYWYRQAAGRGLQLLFYSVGIGQISSEVPQNLSASRPQDRQFILSSKKLLLSDSGFYLCAWSWGRNTEAFFGQGTRLTVV.

On this clone: At one end the junction does not follow the germline gene, possibly because of a read error. CDR3 nucleotides: TGTGCCAGCAGTGAATCCCTAGGGTGGGCATCCCCTAAGGAAAAACTGTTTTTT. Its protein product is CASSESLGWASPKEKLFF. The genes are TRBV25-1 and TRBJ1-4, with no clear D. The CDR3 extends over 18 amino acids. Germline CDR1 MGHDK, CDR2 SYGVNS.

The V gene is TRBV4-1, the J gene TRBJ2-1; D is unresolved. The CDR3 is 15 amino acids. Trimming pared 3 bases from V and 3 bases from J, leaving 12 bases between. Germline V gene sequence: CDR1 MGHRA, CDR2 YSYEKL. The CDR3, as DNA: TGCGCCAGCAGCCAGGAGCTCGCCTACTACAATGAGCAGTTCTTC. It encodes CASSQELAYYNEQFF.

The V gene is TRBV28, the J gene TRBJ2-5, with 9 bases lining up with TRBD2. The trim removed 2 bases at V and 5 bases at J, leaving 9 bases unmatched. Per the germline V gene, CDR1 is MDHEN and CDR2 is SYDVKM. The CDR3 has 16 residues. The chain's CDR3 is CASSLPSGLAKETQYF. The DNA of the CDR3 is TGTGCCAGCAGTTTACCCTCGGGACTAGCTAAGGAGACCCAGTACTTC.

V gene TRBV24-1 combines with J gene TRBJ2-1; maybe TRBD2 (6 bases). Germline loops: CDR1 KGHDR, CDR2 SFDVKD. This CDR3 has 13 amino acids. V shed 3 bases and J shed 9 bases, with 11 bases lying between them. The CDR3 here is CATSDTGESEQFF. Written as DNA, the CDR3 is TGTGCCACCAGTGATACGGGGGAAAGTGAGCAGTTCTTC.

The chain recombines TRBV4-1 with TRBJ2-3, with D maybe TRBD2 (6 bases). From germline, CDR1 is MGHRA and CDR2 YSYEKL. The length of the CDR3 is 16 residues. The V and J ends lost 1 base and 0 bases respectively, with 11 bases between them. The CDR3 DNA reads as TGCGCCAGCAGCCAAGTGACGCGGGGCAGCACAGATACGCAGTATTTT. Protein sequence: CASSQVTRGSTDTQYF.

The J gene is TRBJ1-1, the V gene TRBV2; D uncertain. V gave up 4 bases and J gave up 10 bases, with 16 bases separating them. The CDR3 is 13 amino acids. CDR1 is SNHLY and CDR2 is FYNNEI in the germline V gene. The CDR3 DNA reads as TGTGCCAGCAGTGTAAAGCGGCCGGAATCAGCTTTCTTT. Translated: CASSVKRPESAFF.

This chain joins TRBV2 and TRBJ1-5; D not certain. Germline V gene lookup returns CDR1 SNHLY and CDR2 FYNNEI. The V end lost 6 bases, the J end lost 1 base, and 10 bases lay between the germline ends. The CDR3 is made up of 14 amino acids. The CDR3 is CASSGTGSNQPQHF. Here the CDR3 DNA reads TGTGCCAGCAGCGGAACCGGGAGCAATCAGCCCCAGCATTTT.

V gene TRBV19 combines with J gene TRBJ1-5, with 10 bases identical to TRBD1. CDR1 and CDR2 (germline): LNHDA, SQIVND (reference sequence). With 6 bases clipped from V and 1 base from J, the junction kept 6 bases outside the gene matches. The CDR3 consists of 16 residues. The DNA for the CDR3 is TGTGCCAGTAGCACGACAGGGGGCTGGAGCAATCAGCCCCAGCATTTT. As protein: CASSTTGGWSNQPQHF.

The chain employs TRBV3-1 (or the pseudogene TRBV3-2) and TRBJ1-5, with D possibly being TRBD1 (5 bases). The CDR3 is 14 amino acids. CDR1 is LGHDT and CDR2 is YNNKEL in the germline V gene (reference sequence). V dropped 2 bases and J dropped 2 bases, with 7 bases sitting between them. The CDR3 coding sequence is TGTGCCAGCAGCCAATTCAGGGGCAATCAGCCCCAGCATTTT. Residues: CASSQFRGNQPQHF.

The chain is built from TRBV29-1 and TRBJ1-2; D ambiguous. The CDR3 is made up of 17 amino acids. The V end lost 0 bases, the J end lost 5 bases, and 22 bases lay between the germline ends. The germline V gene has CDR1 SQVTM and CDR2 ANQGSEA. The CDR3 here is CSVEDWTPGPHLYGYTF. The CDR3 DNA is TGCAGCGTTGAAGATTGGACCCCCGGGCCTCACCTATATGGCTACACCTTC.

The gene calls are TRBV18 and TRBJ1-2; tentative D call: TRBD1 (5 bases). V gave up 3 bases and J gave up 4 bases, with 15 bases separating them. CDR1 is KGHSH, CDR2 LQKENI, per germline. The CDR3 contains 15 residues. For the CDR3, the DNA is TGTGCCAGCTCACCGAGGGGCGCGGCTGGCTATGGCTACACCTTC. Its translation is CASSPRGAAGYGYTF.

This rearrangement joins TRBV7-2 to TRBJ1-3; D ambiguous. The CDR3 has 15 amino acids. V lost 3 bases and J 0 bases, leaving 9 bases between the germline ends. The V gene's germline CDR1 is SGHTA and CDR2 FQGNSA. CDR3 bases: TGTGCCAGCAGCTTCTGGCCGAGCTCTGGAAACACCATATATTTT. As protein: CASSFWPSSGNTIYF.

In its sample, this clone was seen a few times. This chain uses TRBV5-1 with TRBJ1-2; D unresolved. Germline loops: CDR1 SGHRS, CDR2 YFSETQ. The CDR3 is 14 amino acids. V lost 1 base, J lost 2 bases, and 9 bases lay in between. Here the CDR3 reads CASSLWAENYGYTF. The DNA of the CDR3 is TGCGCCAGCAGCTTGTGGGCGGAAAACTATGGCTACACCTTC.

The chain joins TRBV3-1 (or the pseudogene TRBV3-2) to TRBJ2-6; D is unclear. The CDR3 spans 16 residues. Trimming pared 0 bases from V and 4 bases from J, leaving 10 bases between. Germline-derived CDR1 and CDR2 are LGHDT and YNNKEL (reference sequence). Here the CDR3 reads CASSQDGHLGANVLTF. Written as DNA, the CDR3 is TGTGCCAGCAGCCAAGACGGGCATCTCGGGGCCAACGTCCTGACTTTC.